This TCR beta chain was recorded in a study of blood T cell repertoires in COVID-19. This CDR3 is built from 14 residues. V was cut by 1 base and J by 2 bases, with 8 bases left in between. Germline values: CDR1 SGHTA, CDR2 FQGNSA. A word on this clone: Other DNA sequences of this sample code for an identical CDR3.

Data came from immunoSEQ multiplex PCR; TCRdb stores just in-frame clones and leaves some out. The sample yields fewer than 350,000 clones, 75% to 90% seen once. The TCR originated in a woman in her 70s with COVID-19, enrolled during active disease. The sequencing input was peripheral blood. The chain links TRBV7-2 to TRBJ2-5, with a weak D call TRBD2 (6 bases). Here the CDR3 DNA reads TGTGCCAGCAGCTTAGGCGGGGCACAAGAGACCCAGTACTTC. As protein: CASSLGGAQETQYF.